This T cell receptor (beta chain) was found in a study of naive and memory T cell subsets. This clonotype is judged medium-sized. Two oligonucleotides, mixed equimolar, formed the beta constant-region primer covering TRBC1 and TRBC2. Four rounds of PCR amplified the ligated cDNA using nested alpha and beta constant-region primers plus SP2. TCRdb re-called the UMI-ligation and nested PCR reads through MiXCR, storing one row per CDR3 protein. This sample has some 31,000 distinct CDR3 sequences; approximately 18% occur once, and the top ten carry 3% to 4%. Trimming shortened V by 4 bases and J by 6 bases, and 26 bases separated the two germline ends. Germline CDR1 and CDR2: SGHRS and YFSETQ. CDR3 length equals 17 residues. CD45RA-CD27- cells were effector memory; CD45RA+CD27- cells were EMRA.

The TCR was taken from a human donor in good health. The sequencing input was effector memory CD4+ T cells from blood. Sample subset: effector memory, CD45RA- CD27-. This chain links TRBV5-1 with TRBJ2-7, with D perhaps TRBD2 (6 bases). The CDR3 DNA reads as TGCGCCAGCAGCCCACAGTTGAGGACTACGAGCTTGGGCGAGCAGTACTTC. Protein: CASSPQLRTTSLGEQYF.